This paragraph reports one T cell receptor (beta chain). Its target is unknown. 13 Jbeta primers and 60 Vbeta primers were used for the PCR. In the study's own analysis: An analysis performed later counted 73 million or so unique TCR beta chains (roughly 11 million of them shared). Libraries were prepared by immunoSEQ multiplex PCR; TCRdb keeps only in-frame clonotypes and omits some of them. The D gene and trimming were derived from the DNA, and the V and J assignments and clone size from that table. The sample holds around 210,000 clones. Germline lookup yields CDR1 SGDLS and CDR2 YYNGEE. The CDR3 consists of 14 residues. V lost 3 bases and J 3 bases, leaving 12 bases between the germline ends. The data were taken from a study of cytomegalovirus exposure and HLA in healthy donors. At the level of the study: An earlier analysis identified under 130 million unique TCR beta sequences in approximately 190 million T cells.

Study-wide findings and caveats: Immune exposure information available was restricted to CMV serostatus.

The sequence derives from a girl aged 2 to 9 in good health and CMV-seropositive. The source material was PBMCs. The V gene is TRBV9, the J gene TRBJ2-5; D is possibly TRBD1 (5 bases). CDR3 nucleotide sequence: TGTGCCAGCAGCGGGACAACAGGAAAAGAGACCCAGTACTTC. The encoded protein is CASSGTTGKETQYF.